The next 25 T cell receptor beta chains were all read from a single sample in a study of blood T cell repertoires in COVID-19. Some clones are missing from TCRdb's copy, which holds only in-frame ones; the method was immunoSEQ multiplex PCR. Of under 200,000 clones in the sample, 88% were seen once. The sequenced sample was peripheral blood. These receptors were obtained from a man aged 60 to 69 with acute or convalescent COVID-19.

The rearrangement uses TRBV7-3 and TRBJ1-6; no reliable D call. V was clipped by 2 bases and J by 9 bases, with 11 bases between them. This CDR3 contains 14 residues. Germline CDR1 reads SGHTA; CDR2 reads FQGTGA. The CDR3 spells CASSLQGTGSPLHF. For the CDR3, the DNA is TGTGCCAGCAGCTTACAAGGCACGGGTTCACCCCTCCACTTT.

The gene calls are TRBV7-9 and TRBJ1-2, with 9 positions matching TRBD1. This CDR3 has 15 amino acids. J gave up 5 bases and V 3 bases, and 7 bases lay outside the gene matches. Germline V CDR1 and CDR2: SEHNR, FQNEAQ (reference sequence). CDR3 sequence (DNA): TGTGCCAGCAGCTTGTCCCGGGACAGGGTTTATGGCTACACCTTC. It codes for CASSLSRDRVYGYTF.

The chain employs TRBV29-1 and TRBJ2-7, with D tentatively TRBD2 (6 bases). The germline gives CDR1 SQVTM, CDR2 ANQGSEA. CDR3 size: 15 residues. Between the trimmed V and J ends, which lost 0 bases and 0 bases, there was a span of 12 bases. The CDR3 spells CSVEEGGRSSYEQYF. CDR3 in DNA: TGCAGCGTTGAAGAAGGAGGGCGTAGCTCCTACGAGCAGTACTTC.

This sequence joins TRBV19 and TRBJ2-3, with TRBD1 matching over 9 bases. V lost 3 bases and J lost 2; bases outside the gene matches: 6. There are 16 residues in the CDR3. Germline CDR1 LNHDA, CDR2 SQIVND (reference sequence). CDR3 in amino acids: CASSMRTGANTDTQYF. DNA of the CDR3: TGTGCCAGTAGTATGAGGACAGGGGCGAACACAGATACGCAGTATTTT.

The V call is TRBV5-1, the J call TRBJ1-6; 7 nucleotides match TRBD1. The ends lost 4 bases at V and 7 bases at J; junction bases unmatched: 5. The CDR3 runs to 14 residues. Looked up from germline, CDR1 is SGHRS and CDR2 is YFSETQ. The CDR3 loop is CASSVGQVNSPLHF. The CDR3, as DNA: TGCGCCAGCAGCGTTGGACAGGTCAATTCACCCCTCCACTTT.

The V call is TRBV9, the J call TRBJ1-6, with 11 nucleotides matching TRBD1. With V trimmed by 2 bases and J by 6 bases, 16 bases remained unmatched. There are 20 residues in the CDR3. Germline V gene sequence: CDR1 SGDLS, CDR2 YYNGEE. For the CDR3, the DNA is TGTGCCAGCAGCGTCCGACCGGGACAGGGGGTAGGGTCTTCTAATTCACCCCTCCACTTT. The encoded protein is CASSVRPGQGVGSSNSPLHF.

In nucleotides, the CDR3 is TGTGCCAGCAGTTCCGGGTACAACAATGAGCAGTTCTTC. Encoded protein: CASSSGYNNEQFF. The chain uses TRBV6-5 and TRBJ2-1; D is unclear. This CDR3 has 13 residues. Germline V lookup: CDR1 MNHEY, CDR2 SVGAGI. The ends were cut back, 4 bases at V and 5 bases at J, with 9 bases in the middle.

The gene calls are TRBV19 and TRBJ1-2; 9 bases are a match to TRBD1. The CDR3 totals 15 residues. In germline, CDR1 is LNHDA, CDR2 SQIVND (reference sequence). Trimming at V came to 3 bases and at J to 5 bases, leaving 7 bases not matched to a gene. This CDR3 reads CASSITGGAQYGYTF. In nucleotides, the CDR3 is TGTGCCAGTAGTATCACAGGGGGCGCTCAATATGGCTACACCTTC. Complete variable domain (other parts from reference TRBV19 and TRBJ1-2): DGGITQSPKYLFRKEGQNVTLSCEQNLNHDAMYWYRQDPGQGLRLIYYSQIVNDFQKGDIAEGYSVSREKKESFPLTVTSAQKNPTAFYLCASSITGGAQYGYTFGSGTRLTVV.

This chain uses TRBV10-3 with TRBJ1-1; D perhaps matches TRBD1 (5 bases). V was trimmed by 1 base and J by 2 bases, leaving 17 bases between them. The CDR3 runs 17 residues. The germline gives CDR1 ENHRY, CDR2 SYGVKD. The CDR3 region is CAISEYRSGGRNTEAFF. CDR3 coding DNA: TGTGCCATCAGTGAGTACCGATCGGGGGGGAGAAACACTGAAGCTTTCTTT.

This chain uses TRBV7-3 with TRBJ2-2; 8 bases line up with TRBD2. The germline CDR1 and CDR2 sequences are SGHTA and FQGTGA. The CDR3 totals 16 residues. V gave up 3 bases and J gave up 5 bases; unmatched junction bases: 8. The CDR3, as DNA: TGTGCCAGCAGCTTCCCCAGCGGGAGAGGGACCGGGGAGCTGTTTTTT. It codes for CASSFPSGRGTGELFF.

This clone appeared once. V usage is TRBV27 and J usage is TRBJ1-1; TRBD1 aligns across 7 bases. The CDR3 sequence is 13 residues long. CDR1 and CDR2 from the germline V gene are MNHEY and SMNVEV (reference sequence). Losses at the gene ends were 6 bases for V and 4 bases for J; bases not matched to a gene: 5. CDR3: CASSYRGSTEAFF. CDR3 nucleotide sequence: TGTGCCAGCAGCTACAGGGGTAGCACTGAAGCTTTCTTT.

This rearrangement joins TRBV19 to TRBJ2-6; 8 nucleotides line up with TRBD1. J was trimmed by 3 bases and V by 5 bases; bases with no gene match: 3. The CDR3 length is 15 residues. In germline, CDR1 is LNHDA, CDR2 SQIVND (reference sequence). The CDR3 nucleotides read TGTGCCAGTAGTGTACAGGGGGATGGGGCCAACGTCCTGACTTTC. Translating gives CASSVQGDGANVLTF.

This chain connects TRBV15 to TRBJ1-1; D might be TRBD1 (5 bases). V dropped 3 bases and J dropped 7 bases, with 12 bases sitting between them. The germline V gene encodes CDR1 LNHNV and CDR2 YYDKDF (reference sequence). This CDR3 has 13 residues. The CDR3 loop is CATSRQRGIEAFF. The CDR3 nucleotides are TGTGCCACCAGCAGGCAAAGGGGTATTGAAGCTTTCTTT.

The genes are TRBV6-5 and TRBJ1-1; D perhaps matches TRBD1 (5 bases). Per germline, CDR1 MNHEY and CDR2 SVGAGI. The CDR3 is 15 amino acids. The V end lost 0 bases, the J end lost 4 bases, and 12 bases lay between the germline ends. DNA of the CDR3: TGTGCCAGCAGTTACTCCCCCAGGGTCGGCACTGAAGCTTTCTTT. Protein: CASSYSPRVGTEAFF.

In nucleotides, the CDR3 is TGTGCCTGGAGTGTAAGGGCAGGAGGGCTGGGTTATGGCTACACCTTC. Translating it yields CAWSVRAGGLGYGYTF. This rearrangement joins TRBV30 to TRBJ1-2; D is unclear. Trimming took 0 bases from V and 5 from J, leaving 19 bases between them. The CDR3 runs 16 residues. Germline CDR1 and CDR2: GTSNPN and SVGIG (reference sequence).

The V and J genes are TRBV6-5 and TRBJ1-1, with 7 positions matching TRBD1. This CDR3 is 13 amino acids long. Germline V gene sequence: CDR1 MNHEY, CDR2 SVGAGI. With V trimmed by 7 bases and J by 8 bases, 10 bases remained unmatched. The CDR3 loop reads CASTKQGMREAFF. The CDR3 nucleotides read TGTGCCAGCACTAAACAGGGGATGAGGGAAGCTTTCTTT.

This clone has just a few counts. V gene TRBV24-1 combines with J gene TRBJ1-1; D is undetermined. The germline V gene encodes CDR1 KGHDR and CDR2 SFDVKD. Trimming left V 0 bases short and J 4 bases short, with 5 bases between. This CDR3 has 13 residues. The CDR3 protein is CATSDLHFTEAFF. The CDR3 bases are TGTGCCACCAGTGATTTGCATTTCACTGAAGCTTTCTTT.

This clone came up a few times. The genes are TRBV18 and TRBJ2-1, with 9 bases identical to TRBD2. The CDR3 consists of 15 residues. The germline V gene encodes CDR1 KGHSH and CDR2 LQKENI. V lost 1 base and J lost 5; bases outside the gene matches: 3. Written as DNA, the CDR3 is TGTGCCAGCTCACCACTAGCGGGAGTTAACAATGAGCAGTTCTTC. Translation: CASSPLAGVNNEQFF.

The chain uses TRBV3-1 (or the pseudogene TRBV3-2) and TRBJ2-1; the match to TRBD2 covers 11 bases. CDR1 is LGHDT and CDR2 is YNNKEL in the germline V gene (reference sequence). The CDR3 length is 16 residues. After removal of 7 bases from V and 8 bases from J, the junction contained 13 bases not matched to a gene. The CDR3 region is CASNPRKTSGVYEQFF. Written as DNA, the CDR3 is TGTGCCAGCAACCCTAGAAAGACTAGCGGGGTTTATGAGCAGTTCTTC.

This clone has a handful of counts. The chain recombines TRBV6-5 with TRBJ1-1; D unresolved. The CDR3 spans 16 residues. V lost 2 bases and J lost 4, with 17 bases in between. Germline V gives CDR1 MNHEY, CDR2 SVGAGI. The CDR3 DNA is TGTGCCAGCAGTTACCTACCGTGGAGGGCCGGCACTGAAGCTTTCTTT. It yields the protein CASSYLPWRAGTEAFF.

V gene TRBV5-1 combines with J gene TRBJ1-3; 9 bases map to TRBD1. With V trimmed by 4 bases and J by 1 base, 9 bases remained unmatched. The CDR3 extends over 17 amino acids. Germline V gene sequence: CDR1 SGHRS, CDR2 YFSETQ. The CDR3 coding sequence is TGCGCCAGCAGCCGGACAGGGGATCTAACATCTGGAAACACCATATATTTT. Protein product: CASSRTGDLTSGNTIYF.

This chain uses TRBV7-9 with TRBJ2-5; TRBD1 might be the D (6 bases). V was trimmed by 3 bases and J by 3 bases, leaving 14 bases between them. CDR3 length equals 15 residues. Germline V CDR1 and CDR2: SEHNR, FQNEAQ (reference sequence). The CDR3 loop reads CASSFFTGPEETQYF. The CDR3 DNA reads TGTGCCAGCAGCTTTTTCACAGGGCCAGAAGAGACCCAGTACTTC.

This chain links TRBV7-9 with TRBJ2-1, with 7 bases matching TRBD2. The CDR3 covers 14 residues. The V gene's germline CDR1 is SEHNR and CDR2 FQNEAQ (reference sequence). Germline trimming cut 1 base from V and 13 bases from J; bases unmatched to any gene: 10. This CDR3 reads CASSLGGGGARQFF. CDR3 coding DNA: TGTGCCAGCAGCTTAGGAGGCGGGGGTGCCCGACAGTTCTTC.

This clone was counted between two and nine times. J is TRBJ1-4 and V is TRBV18, with TRBD1 matching 7 bases. Germline CDR1 reads KGHSH; CDR2 reads LQKENI. The CDR3 is 14 amino acids. The trim removed 4 bases at V and 6 bases at J, leaving 5 bases unmatched. This CDR3 reads CASSQGARHEKLFF. Here the CDR3 DNA reads TGTGCCAGCTCACAGGGGGCGCGTCATGAAAAACTGTTTTTT.

This rearrangement joins TRBV6-2 or TRBV6-3 to TRBJ2-3; D may be TRBD2 (5 bases). CDR1 MNHEY and CDR2 SVGEGT come from the germline V gene. CDR3 length: 11 residues. V was cut by 6 bases and J by 8 bases, with 9 bases left in between. The CDR3 protein is CASSPGVTQYF. CDR3 coding DNA: TGTGCCAGCAGCCCCGGGGTTACGCAGTATTTT.